The rows below give T cell receptor beta chains drawn from one sample of a study of human T cells and chemical hapten exposure. TCRdb processed the RACE reads anew with MiXCR; each CDR3 protein has one entry. The table lists 350,000 to 400,000 distinct CDR3 sequences, 4.5% to 6% of them singletons. The starting material was whole blood, obtained in connection with sensitization to the hapten diphenylcyclopropenone (DPC). The receptors originated from a woman aged 45 to 65 with alopecia areata. Some clones in this sample may be carry-over from other donors' samples. The CDR3 runs from the conserved cysteine through the conserved F or W. Each record gives: CDR3 protein, CDR3 DNA, clone size, V gene, J gene, D gene, CDR3 length. D genes are given only for firm matches. Clone size is stated in some rows and not others, as once, few, many or a class when expanded.

CDR3: CASSFTGVDSPLHF
DNA: TGTGCCAGCAGTTTCACAGGGGTGGATTCACCCCTCCACTTT
size: many
V: TRBV6-5
J: TRBJ1-6
D: TRBD1
length: 14

CDR3: CASSFLAEVQETQYF
DNA: TGCGCCAGCAGCTTTTTAGCGGAGGTTCAAGAGACCCAGTACTTC
size: many
V: TRBV5-1
J: TRBJ2-5
D: .
length: 15

CDR3: CASSQVAGEAFF
DNA: TGTGCCAGCAGCCAAGTGGCGGGAGAAGCTTTCTTT
size: .
V: TRBV4-2
J: TRBJ1-1
D: .
length: 12

CDR3: CASSVEFEPSPSGANVLTF
DNA: TGTGCCAGCAGCGTAGAATTCGAGCCGAGCCCCTCTGGGGCCAACGTCCTGACTTTC
size: .
V: TRBV9
J: TRBJ2-6
D: .
length: 19

CDR3: CASSYGPMDTQYF
DNA: TGTGCCAGCAGTTACGGGCCTATGGATACGCAGTATTTT
size: .
V: TRBV6-2/TRBV6-3
J: TRBJ2-3
D: .
length: 13

CDR3: CSARRSGRTGYNEQFF
DNA: TGCAGTGCGAGGAGGAGCGGGAGGACTGGTTACAATGAGCAGTTCTTC
size: many
V: TRBV20-1
J: TRBJ2-1
D: TRBD2
length: 16

CDR3: CASSALAGAKDGFF
DNA: TGTGCCAGCAGTGCACTAGCGGGCGCCAAAGATGGGTTCTTC
size: few
V: TRBV2
J: TRBJ2-1
D: TRBD2
length: 14

CDR3: CASSLLTNPGYEQYF
DNA: TGTGCCAGCAGTTTATTGACCAACCCGGGCTACGAGCAGTACTTC
size: many
V: TRBV28
J: TRBJ2-7
D: .
length: 15

CDR3: CASSQGARGEQYF
DNA: TGTGCCAGCAGTCAAGGGGCTCGGGGCGAGCAGTACTTC
size: many
V: TRBV2
J: TRBJ2-7
D: .
length: 13

CDR3: CASSPHSRVAVAYEQYF
DNA: TGTGCCAGCAGCCCCCATTCCCGGGTAGCCGTCGCCTACGAGCAGTACTTC
size: few
V: TRBV9
J: TRBJ2-7
D: .
length: 17

CDR3: CASSSKRENTGELFF
DNA: TGTGCCAGCAGCTCCAAGCGGGAGAACACCGGGGAGCTGTTTTTT
size: few
V: TRBV5-4
J: TRBJ2-2
D: TRBD2
length: 15

CDR3: CASSVDGDYEQYF
DNA: TGTGCCAGCAGTGTGGACGGGGACTACGAGCAGTACTTC
size: .
V: TRBV13
J: TRBJ2-7
D: .
length: 13

CDR3: CSVEEDRSSGYTF
DNA: TGCAGCGTTGAGGAGGACAGAAGTTCGGGCTACACCTTC
size: .
V: TRBV29-1
J: TRBJ1-2
D: .
length: 13

CDR3: CASSGSGSYSYEQYF
DNA: TGTGCCAGCAGTGGTAGCGGGAGCTACTCCTACGAGCAGTACTTC
size: many
V: TRBV6-5
J: TRBJ2-7
D: TRBD2
length: 15

CDR3: CASTPRLAGNNEQFF
DNA: TGTGCCAGCACTCCTCGACTAGCGGGGAACAATGAGCAGTTCTTC
size: many
V: TRBV12-3/TRBV12-4
J: TRBJ2-1
D: TRBD2
length: 15

CDR3: CSVEGVSMNTEAFF
DNA: TGCAGCGTTGAAGGGGTTTCGATGAACACTGAAGCTTTCTTT
size: few
V: TRBV29-1
J: TRBJ1-1
D: .
length: 14

CDR3: CSASDSFYEQYF
DNA: TGCAGTGCTAGCGACAGCTTCTACGAGCAGTACTTC
size: few
V: TRBV20-1
J: TRBJ2-7
D: .
length: 12

CDR3: CASSLGQGASYNEQFF
DNA: TGTGCCAGCAGTTTAGGACAGGGCGCTTCCTACAATGAGCAGTTCTTC
size: many
V: TRBV12-3/TRBV12-4
J: TRBJ2-1
D: TRBD1
length: 16

CDR3: CATSRVRGGQNEQFF
DNA: TGTGCCACCAGCAGAGTACGGGGGGGCCAGAATGAGCAGTTCTTC
size: few
V: TRBV15
J: TRBJ2-1
D: TRBD2
length: 15

CDR3: CASSGTRAPDTQYF
DNA: TGTGCCAGCAGTGGTACGAGAGCCCCAGATACGCAGTATTTT
size: many
V: TRBV6-1
J: TRBJ2-3
D: .
length: 14

CDR3: CASSLDGVQPQHF
DNA: TGTGCCAGCAGCTTAGATGGGGTGCAGCCCCAGCATTTT
size: few
V: TRBV7-9
J: TRBJ1-5
D: .
length: 13

CDR3: CASSLGIAGANVLTF
DNA: TGTGCCAGCAGCTTAGGGATAGCTGGGGCCAACGTCCTGACTTTC
size: .
V: TRBV13
J: TRBJ2-6
D: .
length: 15

CDR3: CSAWLAGGSYEQYF
DNA: TGCAGTGCGTGGCTAGCGGGGGGCTCCTACGAGCAGTACTTC
size: .
V: TRBV20-1
J: TRBJ2-7
D: TRBD2
length: 14

CDR3: CASSFKGDTGELFF
DNA: TGTGCCAGCAGCTTCAAGGGAGACACCGGGGAGCTGTTTTTT
size: .
V: TRBV9
J: TRBJ2-2
D: .
length: 14

CDR3: CASSLGSTDTQYF
DNA: TGTGCCAGCAGCTTAGGCAGCACAGATACGCAGTATTTT
size: many
V: TRBV5-1
J: TRBJ2-3
D: .
length: 13

CDR3: CSVDEGRGNEQFF
DNA: TGCAGCGTGGATGAGGGGAGAGGCAATGAGCAGTTCTTC
size: few
V: TRBV29-1
J: TRBJ2-1
D: .
length: 13

CDR3: CASSPQIAARGRDEQFF
DNA: TGTGCCAGCAGCCCCCAAATCGCGGCGCGAGGCCGGGATGAGCAGTTCTTC
size: few
V: TRBV7-2
J: TRBJ2-1
D: .
length: 17

CDR3: CASSLTTGGDEQFF
DNA: TGTGCCAGCAGTTTAACGACAGGGGGGGATGAGCAGTTCTTC
size: few
V: TRBV27
J: TRBJ2-1
D: TRBD1
length: 14

CDR3: CASSQDKGVYNYGYTF
DNA: TGTGCCAGCAGCCAAGATAAAGGGGTCTATAACTATGGCTACACCTTC
size: .
V: TRBV4-2
J: TRBJ1-2
D: .
length: 16

CDR3: CASTPGLAGVEQFF
DNA: TGTGCCAGCACCCCGGGACTAGCGGGAGTTGAGCAGTTCTTC
size: many
V: TRBV28
J: TRBJ2-1
D: TRBD2
length: 14

CDR3: CASRRPGEGGELFF
DNA: TGTGCCAGCAGGCGACCGGGTGAGGGCGGGGAGCTGTTTTTT
size: .
V: TRBV12-3/TRBV12-4
J: TRBJ2-2
D: .
length: 14

CDR3: CASSLEISGRAQETQYF
DNA: TGTGCCAGCAGCTTAGAGATCAGCGGGAGGGCTCAAGAGACCCAGTACTTC
size: many
V: TRBV11-2
J: TRBJ2-5
D: TRBD2
length: 17

CDR3: CASSQEVRNEKLFF
DNA: TGTGCCAGCAGCCAAGAGGTCAGGAATGAAAAACTGTTTTTT
size: many
V: TRBV4-2
J: TRBJ1-4
D: .
length: 14